This T cell receptor (beta chain) was sequenced for a study of T cell responses to AZD1222 COVID-19 vaccine. Study-wide results and limits: Females made up more of the donors, who were largely white British, and clonal diversity may have come out too low.

This table comes from immunoSEQ multiplex PCR, and its TCRdb copy is limited to in-frame clones, with some not included. The profile covers about 120,000 clones, with approximately 90% appearing a single time and roughly 1.4% taken by the ten largest. Germline V lookup: CDR1 SGHAT, CDR2 FQNNGV. The CDR3 extends over 15 amino acids. Trimming removed 4 bases from V and 0 bases from J; junction bases left unmatched: 3. Comments on this clone: No antigen is known for it.

V gene TRBV11-2 combines with J gene TRBJ2-7, with 10 nucleotides matching TRBD1. The sample in question was peripheral blood, obtained 28 days after the second AZD1222 dose. The clonotype was recovered from an adult who received the AZD1222 COVID-19 vaccine. For the CDR3, the DNA is TGTGCCAGCAGCTGGACAGGGGGGGACTCCTACGAGCAGTACTTC. This codes for CASSWTGGDSYEQYF.